Following are 17 T cell receptor beta chains from one sample sequenced in a study of blood T cell repertoires in COVID-19. Some clones are missing from TCRdb's copy, which holds only in-frame ones; the method was immunoSEQ multiplex PCR. Of approximately 89,000 clones in the sample, 80% were seen once. Source material: peripheral blood. The receptors were gathered from a human donor in a cohort sampled during active COVID-19.

This clone is a singleton in its sample. CDR3 in amino acids: CASSLGANTEAFF. The CDR3 DNA reads TGCGCCAGCAGCTTGGGCGCGAACACTGAAGCTTTCTTT. This rearrangement joins TRBV5-1 to TRBJ1-1, with D hard to call. CDR3 length: 13 amino acids. V dropped 0 bases and J dropped 1 base, with 4 bases sitting between them. Germline V gene sequence: CDR1 SGHRS, CDR2 YFSETQ.

This clone was counted a single time. V and J are TRBV10-3 and TRBJ2-7, with 8 bases that match TRBD2. V gave up 10 bases and J gave up 3 bases; unmatched junction bases: 14. The CDR3 consists of 15 residues. CDR1 ENHRY and CDR2 SYGVKD come from the germline V gene. The CDR3: CATSKPGGGSYEQYF. The CDR3, as DNA: TGTGCCACATCAAAACCGGGAGGGGGGAGCTACGAGCAGTACTTC.

This chain links TRBV2 with TRBJ2-7; possible D gene TRBD2, 6 bases. V dropped 3 bases and J dropped 3 bases, with 15 bases sitting between them. The CDR3 is 15 residues long. CDR1 and CDR2 (germline): SNHLY, FYNNEI. DNA for the CDR3: TGTGCCAGCAGTGACGGCGGGGCTCTCGACTACGAGCAGTACTTC. Protein sequence: CASSDGGALDYEQYF. Based on the CDR3 plus reference TRBV2 and TRBJ2-7, the full variable domain is EPEVTQTPSHQVTQMGQEVILRCVPISNHLYFYWYRQILGQKVEFLVSFYNNEISEKSEIFDDQFSVERPDGSNFTLKIRSTKLEDSAMYFCASSDGGALDYEQYFGPGTRLTVT.

The rearrangement joins TRBV19 to TRBJ1-3, with D perhaps matching TRBD1 (5 bases). Trimming pared 7 bases from V and 0 bases from J, leaving 10 bases between. Germline CDR1 reads LNHDA; CDR2 reads SQIVND (reference sequence). The CDR3 covers 14 residues. DNA for the CDR3: TGTGCCAGTACGCGGGGGGACTCTGGAAACACCATATATTTT. Translating gives CASTRGDSGNTIYF.

The V call is TRBV28, the J call TRBJ1-2; 7 bases are shared with TRBD1. J was trimmed by 8 bases and V by 5 bases; bases with no gene match: 17. Germline values: CDR1 MDHEN, CDR2 SYDVKM. CDR3 length: 16 amino acids. CDR3 region: CASSLPGLHLGGGYTF. CDR3 nucleotide sequence: TGTGCCAGCAGTCTCCCCGGGCTCCACCTAGGGGGCGGCTACACCTTC.

The chain joins TRBV27 to TRBJ2-1; D is unresolved. CDR3 size: 13 residues. Looked up from germline, CDR1 is MNHEY and CDR2 is SMNVEV (reference sequence). Trimming took off 2 bases at V and 4 bases at J, with 6 bases between the two ends. This chain's CDR3 is CASSLNRYNEQFF. Written as DNA, the CDR3 is TGTGCCAGCAGTTTAAATCGTTACAATGAGCAGTTCTTC.

The chain uses TRBV11-2 and TRBJ2-7, with TRBD1 as a possible D gene (6 bases). Deletions cut 1 base from V and 7 bases from J, with 20 bases between. Germline CDR1 and CDR2: SGHAT and FQNNGV. The CDR3 is 16 amino acids. The CDR3 sequence is CASSLGGRGRGEEQYF. DNA for the CDR3: TGTGCCAGCAGCTTAGGGGGCAGGGGACGGGGAGAAGAGCAGTACTTC. The full variable domain, rest sourced from reference TRBV11-2 and TRBJ2-7, is EAGVAQSPRYKIIEKRQSVAFWCNPISGHATLYWYQQILGQGPKLLIQFQNNGVVDDSQLPKDRFSAERLKGVDSTLKIQPAKLEDSAVYLCASSLGGRGRGEEQYFGPGTRLTVT.

The V and J genes are TRBV5-1 and TRBJ2-7, with 9 bases aligning to TRBD1. The CDR3 runs to 16 residues. V lost 5 bases, J lost 2 bases, and 11 bases stayed unmatched. The germline V gene encodes CDR1 SGHRS and CDR2 YFSETQ. In DNA form, the CDR3 reads TGCGCCAGCAGTTTTTCCGCCGGGACAGGGCCCTACGAGCAGTACTTC. This encodes CASSFSAGTGPYEQYF.

The rearrangement joins TRBV7-9 to TRBJ2-7, with TRBD1 identical over 7 bases. There are 16 residues in the CDR3. Germline values: CDR1 SEHNR, CDR2 FQNEAQ (reference sequence). The junction had 12 bases not matched to a gene; V was cut back by 4 bases and J by 3 bases. The CDR3, as DNA: TGTGCCAGCAGCTCGCTATTAACAGGGGCCCTCTACGAGCAGTACTTC. The encoded protein is CASSSLLTGALYEQYF.

In its sample, this clone was seen a few times. The chain carries TRBV11-2 and TRBJ2-4; TRBD1 aligns across 8 bases. J lost 1 base, V lost 5 bases, and 13 bases had no gene match. CDR1 and CDR2 from the germline V gene are SGHAT and FQNNGV. CDR3 length equals 18 residues. For the CDR3, the DNA is TGTGCCAGCAGCCTCGGACAGGGTAGAGGGAAGGCCAAAAACATTCAGTACTTC. It specifies CASSLGQGRGKAKNIQYF.

V is TRBV27 and J is TRBJ2-7, with 9 bases matching TRBD2. Germline trimming cut 2 bases from V and 7 bases from J; bases unmatched to any gene: 15. Germline-derived CDR1 and CDR2 are MNHEY and SMNVEV (reference sequence). The CDR3 consists of 17 residues. The CDR3 sequence is CASSLILGTSLGKEQYF. CDR3 DNA sequence: TGTGCCAGCAGTTTAATCCTCGGGACTAGCCTTGGAAAGGAGCAGTACTTC.

The V gene is TRBV5-1, the J gene TRBJ1-2; no definite D call. Trimming left V 4 bases short and J 3 bases short, with 13 bases between. Germline V gives CDR1 SGHRS, CDR2 YFSETQ. The length of the CDR3 is 14 residues. This CDR3 reads CASSKDTAYYGYTF. CDR3 nucleotides: TGCGCCAGCAGCAAAGACACCGCCTACTATGGCTACACCTTC.

The V and J genes are TRBV11-2 and TRBJ2-3; possibly TRBD2 for D (7 bases). The CDR3 has 16 residues. Germline-derived CDR1 and CDR2 are SGHAT and FQNNGV. Trimming took 0 bases from V and 4 from J, leaving 14 bases between them. The CDR3 here is CASSLDLAGAADTQYF. As DNA, the CDR3 is TGTGCCAGCAGCTTAGATCTGGCGGGGGCGGCAGATACGCAGTATTTT.

The V call is TRBV28, the J call TRBJ1-2; TRBD1 might be the D (6 bases). Trimming removed 7 bases from V and 2 bases from J, with 11 bases in between. The CDR3 is 13 residues long. Germline V gives CDR1 MDHEN, CDR2 SYDVKM. CDR3 sequence (DNA): TGTGCCAGCACCTCCGGACAGAACTATGGCTACACCTTC. Translation gives CASTSGQNYGYTF.

The V call is TRBV6-5, the J call TRBJ2-7; the D gene is possibly TRBD1 (6 bases). The ends were cut back, 4 bases at V and 5 bases at J, with 15 bases in the middle. This CDR3 has 14 residues. CDR1 is MNHEY, CDR2 SVGAGI, per germline. CDR3 in DNA: TGTGCCAGCAGTTTGCGACAGGCAACCCACGAGCAGTACTTC. It is translated as CASSLRQATHEQYF.

CDR3 loop: CASSPRTGASNQPQHF. The CDR3 region has the DNA TGTGCCAGCAGTCCTCGGACAGGGGCAAGCAATCAGCCCCAGCATTTT. V is TRBV6-6 and J is TRBJ1-5; TRBD1 aligns across 9 bases. This CDR3 is built from 16 residues. V dropped 5 bases and J dropped 1; count of bases not matched to a gene: 6. CDR1 and CDR2 (germline): MNHNY, SVGAGI (reference sequence).

The chain combines TRBV9 with TRBJ2-3, with D possibly matching TRBD1 (6 bases). Germline V gives CDR1 SGDLS, CDR2 YYNGEE. CDR3 length: 14 amino acids. V lost 0 bases to trimming and J lost 3 bases, with 8 bases between them. CDR3 coding DNA: TGTGCCAGCAGCGTAGTGCAGGGGACAGATACGCAGTATTTT. Translation: CASSVVQGTDTQYF.